This T cell receptor beta chain was captured by sequencing in a study of CD8 T cells in Susac syndrome. Negative isolation was applied to CD8+ and CD4+ T cells, and FACS enrichment was applied to TEMRA cells. The CDR3 extends over 17 amino acids. Germline values: CDR1 LGHDT, CDR2 YNNKEL (reference sequence). Trimming shortened V by 3 bases and J by 3 bases, and 19 bases separated the two germline ends. An input of about 0.45 to 1 ug of RNA was subjected to reverse transcription using random hexamers. TCRdb fed the immunoSEQ multiplex PCR reads into MiXCR, producing one record per CDR3 protein. The sample consists of about 140,000 distinct CDR3 sequences, roughly 94% of them appearing once.

V and J are TRBV3-1 and TRBJ2-3, with D possibly TRBD2 on 5 matching bases. The origin of this receptor is a human donor with Susac syndrome. Sequencing was carried out using CD4+ T cells from PBMCs. As DNA, the CDR3 is TGTGCCAGCAGCCAGTCTCCTGGAGGCTACTCGACAGATACGCAGTATTTT. Amino acids: CASSQSPGGYSTDTQYF.